This T cell receptor (beta chain) was recovered during a study of CD8+ T cells in alopecia areata. Study-wide background: Patients received oral tofacitinib, 5 to 10 mg twice daily, for moderate-to-severe alopecia areata.

It was from alopecia areata patients that lesional scalp punch biopsies and peripheral blood were collected. Extracted RNA was reverse transcribed, and the resulting cDNA served as sequencing template. The assay was immunoSEQ multiplex PCR, and TCRdb's table has in-frame clones only and misses some. This sample has 90,000 to 150,000 clones, with 35% to 40% found just once. Germline assignment: CDR1 SGDLS and CDR2 YYNGEE. The CDR3 extends over 16 amino acids. V was pared by 3 bases and J by 5 bases, with 6 bases of the junction left unmatched. Source material: CD4+ T cells sorted from blood. The gene calls are TRBV9 and TRBJ2-1, with 12 bases fitting TRBD2. The origin of this receptor is a human donor with alopecia areata. The CDR3 sequence is CASSGGLAGWDNEQFF. The DNA for the CDR3 is TGTGCCAGCAGCGGCGGACTAGCGGGGTGGGACAATGAGCAGTTCTTC.